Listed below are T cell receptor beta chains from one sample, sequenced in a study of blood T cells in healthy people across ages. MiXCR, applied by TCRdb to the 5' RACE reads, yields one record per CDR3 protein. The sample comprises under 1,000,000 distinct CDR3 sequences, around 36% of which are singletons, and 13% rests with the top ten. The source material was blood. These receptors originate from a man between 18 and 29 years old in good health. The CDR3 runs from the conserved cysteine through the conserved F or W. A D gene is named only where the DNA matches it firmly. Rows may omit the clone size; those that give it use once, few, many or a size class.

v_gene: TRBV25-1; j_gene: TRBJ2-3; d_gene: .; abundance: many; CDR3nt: TGTGCCAGCAGTGGGTCACAGCTATCCACAGATACGCAGTATTTT; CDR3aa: CASSGSQLSTDTQYF
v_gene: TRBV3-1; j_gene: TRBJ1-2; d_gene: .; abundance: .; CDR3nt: TGTGCCAGCAGCCTAACGAGTTGGGATGGCTACACCTTC; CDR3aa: CASSLTSWDGYTF
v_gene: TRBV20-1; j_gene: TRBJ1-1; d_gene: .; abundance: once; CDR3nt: TGCAGTGCCCTCCCGGATATGAACGCTGAAGCTTTCTTT; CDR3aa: CSALPDMNAEAFF
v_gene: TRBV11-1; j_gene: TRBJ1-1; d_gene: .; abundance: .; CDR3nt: TGTGCCAGCAGCCCATTCCGGACAGCTCTTATGAACACTGAAGCTTTCTTT; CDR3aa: CASSPFRTALMNTEAFF
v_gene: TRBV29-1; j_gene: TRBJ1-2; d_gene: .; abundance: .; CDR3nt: TGCAGCGTCGAGGGGCTTACGAACTATGGCTACACCTTC; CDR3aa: CSVEGLTNYGYTF
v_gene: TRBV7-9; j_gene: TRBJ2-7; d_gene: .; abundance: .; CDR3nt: TGTGCCAGCTTACGGGGTTTCAACAATGAGCAGTACTTC; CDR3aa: CASLRGFNNEQYF
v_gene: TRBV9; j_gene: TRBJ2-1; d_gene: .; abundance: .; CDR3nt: TGTGCCAGCAGCGCCCCCGTTAAGGGGGGACAAGAGACCCAGTTCTTC; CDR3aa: CASSAPVKGGQETQFF
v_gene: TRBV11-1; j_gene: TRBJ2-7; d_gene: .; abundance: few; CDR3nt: TGTGCCAGCAGCTCCCGGGACAAGGCCTACGAGCAGTACTTC; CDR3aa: CASSSRDKAYEQYF
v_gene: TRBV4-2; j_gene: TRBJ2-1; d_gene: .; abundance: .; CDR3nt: TGTGCCAGCAACCAGGGACTTCTTGAGCAGTTCTTC; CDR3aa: CASNQGLLEQFF
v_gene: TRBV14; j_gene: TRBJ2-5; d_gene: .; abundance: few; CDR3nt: TGTGCCAGCAGCCAAGGCGGGTTTAAAGAGACCCAGTACTTC; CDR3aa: CASSQGGFKETQYF
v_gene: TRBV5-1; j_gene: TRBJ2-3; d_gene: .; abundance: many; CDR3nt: TGCGCCAGCACCATAGACTACACTAGCACAGATACGCAGTATTTT; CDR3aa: CASTIDYTSTDTQYF
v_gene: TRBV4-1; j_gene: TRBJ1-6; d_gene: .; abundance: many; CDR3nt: TGCGCCAGCAGCCCGACACCTTATAATTCACCCCTCCACTTT; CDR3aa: CASSPTPYNSPLHF
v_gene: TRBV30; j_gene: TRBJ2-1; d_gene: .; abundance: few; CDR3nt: TGTGCCTGGAGTGGCGGCAATGAGCAGTTCTTC; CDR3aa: CAWSGGNEQFF
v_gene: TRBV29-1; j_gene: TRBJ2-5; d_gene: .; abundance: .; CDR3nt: TGCAGCGTTGGAGTTGGGCAAGAGACCCAGTACTTC; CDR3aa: CSVGVGQETQYF